This is a list of T cell receptor beta chains from one sample in a study of tumor and adjacent non-tumor tissue in lung cancer. MiXCR was run by TCRdb on the multiplex PCR reads, yielding one entry per CDR3 protein. The sample holds about 98,000 distinct CDR3 sequences, 80% seen once. Material for sequencing was distant non-tumor lung tissue. The receptors here all came from a man in his sixties with small cell lung cancer. Both conserved end residues are part of each CDR3. The D gene is left open where the match is weak. Not all rows give a size; the values are once, few, many and, for expanded clones, a class.

CDR3 DNA	CDR3 protein	CDR3 length	V gene	J gene	clone size	D gene
TGCGCAAGGAGCAGCAAGGGGGCCTATACCGGGGAGCTGTTTTTT	CARSSKGAYTGELFF	15	TRBV4-1	TRBJ2-2	.	TRBD1
TGTGCCAACATGCTCAACAGTGTTACCGGGGAGCTGTTTTTT	CANMLNSVTGELFF	14	TRBV6-2/TRBV6-3	TRBJ2-2	.	.
TGTGCCGGTAGCTTGAAGGACGGCACTGAAGCTTTCTTT	CAGSLKDGTEAFF	13	TRBV5-6	TRBJ1-1	.	.
TGTGCCAGCAGCTTGGGCTCCGGGGCCAACGTCCTGAGTTTC	CASSLGSGANVLSF	14	TRBV5-6	TRBJ2-6	.	.
TGCGCCAGCAGCCAGGAGAGAGGAGCCGCTGCCGGGGGGCTGTTTTTT	CASSQERGAAAGGLFF	16	TRBV4-2	TRBJ2-2	few	.
TGCGCCAGTAGCCCATCCGGGACGACCTCCTACGAGCAGTACTTC	CASSPSGTTSYEQYF	15	TRBV5-1	TRBJ2-7	.	.
TGCAGTGCTAGTACAGGAGGCTATCAGCCCCAGCATTTT	CSASTGGYQPQHF	13	TRBV20-1	TRBJ1-5	.	.
TGTGCCGGCAGACTAGCCGCGAACACCGGGGAGCTGCTTTTT	CAGRLAANTGELLF	14	TRBV12-3/TRBV12-4	TRBJ2-2	.	TRBD2
TGCGCCAGCAGCCTGGCGAAAAGCTCCTACGAGCAATACTTC	CASSLAKSSYEQYF	14	TRBV4-1	TRBJ2-7	.	.
TGTGCCAACAGTGAATCGCAGGGGGCCAAAACTGAAGCTTTCTTT	CANSESQGAKTEAFF	15	TRBV6-1	TRBJ1-1	.	TRBD1
TGTGCCAGCAGCCCTTGGGGTCGGGGGAAAGGGTACGAGCAGTACTTC	CASSPWGRGKGYEQYF	16	TRBV13	TRBJ2-7	many	.
TGTGCCTGGATGTCCCTTACTAGCGGGGACTACAATGAGCAGTTCTTC	CAWMSLTSGDYNEQFF	16	TRBV30	TRBJ2-1	.	TRBD2
TGTGCCATCAGCTTAATCCGGAGGGACTCCTACAATGAGCAGTTCTTC	CAISLIRRDSYNEQFF	16	TRBV11-2	TRBJ2-1	.	.
TGCGCCAGCAACCAAGCCCCAGGGACCGCTTTCTACGAGCAGTACTTC	CASNQAPGTAFYEQYF	16	TRBV4-1	TRBJ2-7	.	.
TGCGCCATCAGCCAAGAAGCTGGCTATGGCTACACCTTC	CAISQEAGYGYTF	13	TRBV4-1	TRBJ1-2	once	.
TGCGCCAGCAGAGAGGGGAAGTCCTACGAGCAATACTTC	CASREGKSYEQYF	13	TRBV5-1	TRBJ2-7	.	.
TGTGCCAGCAGTTTCGTAAGGAGGGATTACAATGAGCAGTTCTTC	CASSFVRRDYNEQFF	15	TRBV28	TRBJ2-1	many	.
TGTGCCATCGGTGGTAACACCGGGAAGCTGTTTTTT	CAIGGNTGKLFF	12	TRBV10-3	TRBJ2-2	few	.
TGTGCCAGCAGCTCAGAATCGAGGACCAGCGGGAGTGGCAATGAGCCGTTCTTC	CASSSESRTSGSGNEPFF	18	TRBV11-1	TRBJ2-1	.	TRBD2
TGCGGCGTTGAAGTGGGCGGCCCAAGGGCGTACTATCAGCAGTTCTTC	CGVEVGGPRAYYQQFF	16	TRBV29-1	TRBJ2-1	.	.
TGTGCCAGCAGCCAAGGAGGTGGTCGATCCACAGGGGAGCTGTTTTTT	CASSQGGGRSTGELFF	16	TRBV4-2	TRBJ2-2	.	.
TGTGCCAGCAGCAACAGTATGACTAGTGGGATTGAGCAGTTCTTC	CASSNSMTSGIEQFF	15	TRBV21-1	TRBJ2-1	.	.
TGCGCCAGCAGCTTGGAATCTAGCGGGAGGCCGCCCTTCTTC	CASSLESSGRPPFF	14	TRBV5-1	TRBJ2-1	few	TRBD2
TGCAGTGCTAGTGGCCTAGCGGGAGCCACGAGCTCCTACAATGAGCAGTTCTTC	CSASGLAGATSSYNEQFF	18	TRBV20-1	TRBJ2-1	many	TRBD2